Below are 6 T cell receptor beta chains sequenced from a single sample in a study of blood T cells in healthy people across ages. For the second PCR, which ran for roughly 6 to 12 cycles, a sample-barcoded 5' primer and a J-beta primer mix were used. MiXCR, applied by TCRdb to the 5' RACE reads, yields one record per CDR3 protein. The repertoire holds approximately 850,000 distinct CDR3 sequences, with around two fifths as singletons. Input material: blood. The source is a man aged 55 to 69 in good health.

V is TRBV20-1 and J is TRBJ1-2, with D possibly matching TRBD1 (6 bases). Trimming stripped 3 bases from V and 4 bases from J, with 9 bases between. Germline CDR1 and CDR2: DFQATT and SNEGSKA (reference sequence). The CDR3 length is 12 residues. The CDR3: CSASSRGYGYTF. For the CDR3, the DNA is TGCAGTGCTAGTTCCAGGGGCTATGGCTACACCTTC.

Only a few counts were recorded for this clonotype. The CDR3 DNA is TGTGCCAGCCGAGCGCTTCGTAACACTGAAGCTTTCTTT. Its translation is CASRALRNTEAFF. The rearrangement joins TRBV7-2 to TRBJ1-1; D remains unclear. The germline V gene has CDR1 SGHTA and CDR2 FQGNSA. The CDR3 runs 13 residues. Trimming shortened V by 8 bases and J by 2 bases, and 12 bases separated the two germline ends.

The rearrangement links TRBV6-6 to TRBJ1-1; D may be TRBD1 (5 bases). Trimming left V 5 bases short and J 3 bases short, with 13 bases between. Germline V gene lookup returns CDR1 MNHNY and CDR2 SVGAGI (reference sequence). This CDR3 is built from 14 residues. CDR3 residues: CASSPGLGDTEAFF. The CDR3 DNA is TGTGCCAGCAGTCCCGGGTTGGGGGACACTGAAGCTTTCTTT.

CDR3 coding DNA: TGTGCCAGCAGTACCCGGACCGGGGAGCTGTTTTTT. It codes for CASSTRTGELFF. V gene TRBV6-6 combines with J gene TRBJ2-2; D not resolved. V lost 5 bases, J lost 5 bases, and 6 bases lay in between. Germline values: CDR1 MNHNY, CDR2 SVGAGI (reference sequence). The CDR3 length is 12 residues.

This clonotype was picked up a small number of times. The chain joins TRBV20-1 to TRBJ1-1; D perhaps matches TRBD1 (5 bases). Looked up from germline, CDR1 is DFQATT and CDR2 is SNEGSKA (reference sequence). Trimming shortened V by 1 base and J by 4 bases, and 13 bases separated the two germline ends. CDR3 length equals 14 residues. The CDR3 DNA sequence: TGCAGTGCTAGAGTTCCCGGGGCCGGCACTGAAGCTTTCTTT. Translated: CSARVPGAGTEAFF.

This chain connects TRBV3-1 to TRBJ2-7, with D possibly being TRBD2 (5 bases). Judging by the DNA end, TRBJ2-5 fits better; the J call may be wrong. The CDR3 length is 15 residues. Germline lookup yields CDR1 LGHDT and CDR2 YNNKEL (reference sequence). The CDR3 spells CASSQSSRRRETQYF. CDR3 sequence (DNA): TGTGCCAGCAGCCAGAGTTCCCGGAGGAGGGAGACCCAGTACTTC.